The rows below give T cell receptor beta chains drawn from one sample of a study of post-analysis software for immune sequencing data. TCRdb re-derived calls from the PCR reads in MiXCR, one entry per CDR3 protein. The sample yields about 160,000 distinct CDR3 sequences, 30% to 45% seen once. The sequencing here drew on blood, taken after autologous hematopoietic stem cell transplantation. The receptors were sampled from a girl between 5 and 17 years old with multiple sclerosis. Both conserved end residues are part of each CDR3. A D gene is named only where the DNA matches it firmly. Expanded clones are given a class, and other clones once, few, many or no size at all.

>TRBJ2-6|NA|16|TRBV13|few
CASSWRGASGANVLTF
TGTGCCAGCAGCTGGAGGGGGGCAAGTGGGGCCAACGTCCTGACTTTC
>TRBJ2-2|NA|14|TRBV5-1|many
CASSRASSTGELFF
TGCGCCAGCAGCAGGGCCAGCAGTACCGGGGAGCTGTTTTTT
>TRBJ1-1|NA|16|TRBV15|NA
CATSPTGGSVNTEAFF
TGTGCCACCAGCCCGACCGGGGGCAGCGTGAACACTGAAGCTTTCTTT
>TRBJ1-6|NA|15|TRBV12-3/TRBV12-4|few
CASTSFGVNNSPLHF
TGTGCCAGCACATCTTTCGGCGTAAATAATTCACCCCTCCACTTT
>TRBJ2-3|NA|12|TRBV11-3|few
CASSLDGGTQYF
TGTGCCAGCAGCTTGGACGGTGGGACGCAGTATTTT
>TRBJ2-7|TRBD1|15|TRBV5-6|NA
CASSVPGQGSNEQYF
TGTGCCAGCAGCGTACCGGGACAGGGAAGCAATGAGCAGTACTTC
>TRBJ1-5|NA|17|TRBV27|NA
CASSLFASLNSNQPQHF
TGTGCCAGCAGTTTATTCGCCAGCCTTAATAGCAATCAGCCCCAGCATTTT
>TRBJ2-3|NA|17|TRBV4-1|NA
CASTFGLSGTSTDTQYF
TGCGCCAGCACCTTTGGTCTGTCTGGGACTAGCACAGATACGCAGTATTTT
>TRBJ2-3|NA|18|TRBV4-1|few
CASSQDITQEGHTDTQYF
TGCGCCAGCAGCCAAGATATAACCCAGGAGGGACACACGGATACGCAGTATTTT
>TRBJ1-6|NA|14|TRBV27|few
CASTSRGYNSPLHF
TGTGCCAGTACCTCACGAGGGTATAATTCACCCCTCCACTTT
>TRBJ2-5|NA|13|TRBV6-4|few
CASSPGAGETQYF
TGTGCCAGCAGTCCCGGGGCCGGAGAGACCCAGTACTTC
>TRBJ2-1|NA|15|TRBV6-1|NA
CASSPLGNWGPEQFF
TGTGCCAGCAGCCCCCTGGGCAACTGGGGACCGGAGCAGTTCTTC
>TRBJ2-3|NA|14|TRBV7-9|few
CASSSRTWTDTQYF
TGTGCCAGCAGCTCTAGGACTTGGACAGATACGCAGTATTTT
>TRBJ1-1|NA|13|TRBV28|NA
CASSLYGDTEAFF
TGTGCCAGCAGTCTTTATGGGGACACTGAAGCTTTCTTT
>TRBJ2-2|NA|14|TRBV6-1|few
CASSEAEGPGELFF
TGTGCCAGCAGTGAAGCGGAGGGTCCCGGGGAGCTGTTTTTT
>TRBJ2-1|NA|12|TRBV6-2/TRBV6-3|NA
CASSLTSNEQFF
TGTGCCAGCAGTCTAACTAGCAATGAGCAGTTCTTC
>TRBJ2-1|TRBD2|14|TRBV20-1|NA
CSARLSGGYNEQFF
TGCAGTGCTAGGCTTAGCGGGGGCTACAATGAGCAGTTCTTC
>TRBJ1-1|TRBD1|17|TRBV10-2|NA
CASSEVGGRGLRTEAFF
TGCGCCAGCAGTGAGGTGGGTGGCAGGGGGCTTCGCACTGAAGCTTTCTTT
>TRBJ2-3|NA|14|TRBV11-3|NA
CASSPRASADTQYF
TGTGCCAGCAGCCCACGGGCTAGCGCAGATACGCAGTATTTT
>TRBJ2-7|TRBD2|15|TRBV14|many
CASSPAGGLAYEQYF
TGTGCCAGCAGCCCCGCGGGAGGCCTTGCCTACGAGCAGTACTTC
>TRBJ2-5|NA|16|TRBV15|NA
CATSSLRGRGQETQYF
TGTGCCACCAGCAGCTTGAGGGGCAGGGGCCAAGAGACCCAGTACTTC
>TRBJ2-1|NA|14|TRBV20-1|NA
CSARLTGTYNEQFF
TGCAGTGCCAGACTAACGGGAACCTACAATGAGCAGTTCTTC
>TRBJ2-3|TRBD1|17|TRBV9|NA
CASSVTPGQGSTDTQYF
TGTGCCAGCAGCGTAACCCCGGGACAGGGGTCCACAGATACGCAGTATTTT
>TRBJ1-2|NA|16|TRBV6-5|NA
CASRTNLAGLGYGYTF
TGTGCCAGCAGAACCAATCTCGCCGGTTTGGGGTATGGCTACACCTTC
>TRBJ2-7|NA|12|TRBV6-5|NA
CASSYEGYEQYF
TGTGCCAGCAGTTACGAGGGGTACGAGCAGTACTTC
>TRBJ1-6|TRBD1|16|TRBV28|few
CASRPYYRGRNSPLHF
TGTGCCAGCAGGCCGTATTACAGGGGGCGAAATTCACCCCTCCACTTT